The T cell receptor (beta chain) under discussion was sequenced for a study of shared clonotypes between healthy human individuals. This clone has more than one count but fewer than ten. The method was immunoSEQ multiplex PCR; TCRdb's version includes in-frame clones alone and lacks a portion of them. The data hold 95,000 to 120,000 clones, with 65% to 75% observed a single time. Germline CDR1 reads SGDLS; CDR2 reads YYNGEE. The ends were cut back, 1 base at V and 2 bases at J, with 9 bases in the middle. The CDR3 is 15 amino acids. This clonotype was sampled from a woman in her thirties in good health. Material for sequencing was memory CD8+ T cells sorted from blood. Subset: CD45RO+ cells pooled with CCR7-negative TemRA cells. The V and J genes are TRBV9 and TRBJ2-2; D is undetermined. This CDR3 reads CASSVSPANTGELFF. In DNA, the CDR3 is TGTGCCAGCAGCGTAAGCCCCGCTAACACCGGGGAGCTGTTTTTT.